This TCR beta chain was profiled in a study of spatial heterogeneity in lung cancer. About the research overall: The study consistently detected more beta-chain than alpha-chain sequences. Study-wide findings and caveats: The study found that expanded intratumoral alpha and beta TCR counts tracked tumor mutation counts.

Noted time point: sample taken at primary tumor resection. Whole RNA came from tumor, nontumor lung or frozen PBMC and was sequenced without being sorted. On each TCR cDNA molecule, a unique molecular identifier was present. TCRdb re-called the 5' RACE reads with MiXCR, one entry per CDR3 protein. The profile covers approximately 9,400 distinct CDR3 sequences, with approximately 12% appearing a single time and 13% taken by the ten largest. With V trimmed by 4 bases and J by 4 bases, 7 bases remained unmatched. Germline-derived CDR1 and CDR2 are LGHNA and YNFKEQ. CDR3 length: 16 residues. With respect to this clonotype: The antigen is not known.

The sample here was lung tumor tissue, taken at surgery. The gene calls are TRBV4-2 and TRBJ2-3; 11 bases are a match to TRBD2. This receptor was taken from a female donor with early-stage non-small cell lung cancer. The CDR3 spells CASSPLAGAVSDTQYF. CDR3 sequence (DNA): TGTGCCAGCAGCCCACTAGCGGGGGCAGTGTCAGATACGCAGTATTTT.